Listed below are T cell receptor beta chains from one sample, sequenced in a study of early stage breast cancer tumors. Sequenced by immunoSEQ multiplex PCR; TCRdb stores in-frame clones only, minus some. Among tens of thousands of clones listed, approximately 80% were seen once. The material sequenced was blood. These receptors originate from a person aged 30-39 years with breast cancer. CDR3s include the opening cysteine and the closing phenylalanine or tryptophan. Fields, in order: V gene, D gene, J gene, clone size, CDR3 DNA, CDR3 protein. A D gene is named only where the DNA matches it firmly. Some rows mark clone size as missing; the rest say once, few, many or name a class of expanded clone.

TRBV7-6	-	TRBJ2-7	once	TGTGCCAGCAGCCCAGAGAGGTGGGGGCTAGGTTACGAGCAGTACTTC	CASSPERWGLGYEQYF
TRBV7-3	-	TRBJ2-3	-	TGTGCCAGCAGCTTCGGTCGGAACACAGATACGCAGTATTTT	CASSFGRNTDTQYF
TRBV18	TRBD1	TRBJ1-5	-	TGTGCCAGCTCACCACCGCTACAGGGGGGTCTCAATCAGCCCCAGCATTTT	CASSPPLQGGLNQPQHF
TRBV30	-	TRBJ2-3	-	TGTGCCTGGGGACTCCCCGGCTCCGATACGCAGTATTTT	CAWGLPGSDTQYF
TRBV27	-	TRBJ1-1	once	TGTGCCAGCAGTTTATACCGGAACAGGGCGAACACTGAAGCTTTCTTT	CASSLYRNRANTEAFF
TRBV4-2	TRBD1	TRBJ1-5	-	TGTGCCAGCAGCCGCCTAACAGGGGGGAATAGCAATCAGCCCCAGCATTTT	CASSRLTGGNSNQPQHF
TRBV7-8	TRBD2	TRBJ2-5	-	TGTGCCAGCAGCTTAGTTGGGTGGGCGGGAGCCCAAGAGACCCAGTACTTC	CASSLVGWAGAQETQYF
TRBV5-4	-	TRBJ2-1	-	TGTGCCAGCAGCCTTAGGGGGAAGCTGGGAGGGCGGCCCTTCTTC	CASSLRGKLGGRPFF
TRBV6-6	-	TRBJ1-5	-	TGTGCCAGCAACCAAGGGGATCGAAATCAGCCCCAGCATTTT	CASNQGDRNQPQHF
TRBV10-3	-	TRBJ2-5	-	TGTGCCATCAGTAGAAGAGGGAGTGAGGAGACCCAGTACTTC	CAISRRGSEETQYF
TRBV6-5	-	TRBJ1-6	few	TGTGCCAGCAGACCATCCCACACGGTCTCCAAACTCCACTTT	CASRPSHTVSKLHF
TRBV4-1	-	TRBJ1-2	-	TGCGCCAGCAGCCAAGATTGGGACGGCCCCGCTTGTGGCTACACCTTC	CASSQDWDGPACGYTF
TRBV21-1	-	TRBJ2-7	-	TGTGCCAGCAGCAAAGTTGACCGCTCCTACGAGCAGTACTTC	CASSKVDRSYEQYF
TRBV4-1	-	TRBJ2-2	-	TGCGCCAGCAGCCAGGCCCGTGGGCTGGAAAACACCGGGGAGCTGTTTTTT	CASSQARGLENTGELFF
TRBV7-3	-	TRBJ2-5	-	TGTGCCAGCAGCTTAACGGGAGAAGAGACCCAGTACTTC	CASSLTGEETQYF
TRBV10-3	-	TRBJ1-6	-	TGTGCCATCAGTCAAAACGGGGACACTAATTCACCCCTCCACTTT	CAISQNGDTNSPLHF
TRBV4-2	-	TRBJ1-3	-	TGTGCCAGCAGCCAAGGGGGAGGAAACACCATATATTTT	CASSQGGGNTIYF
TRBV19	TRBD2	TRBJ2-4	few	TGTGCCAGTAGTATGGAGGTGGGGGGGGCCAAAAACATTCAGTACTTC	CASSMEVGGAKNIQYF
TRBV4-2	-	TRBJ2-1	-	TGTGCCAGCAGCCGGGGGCAAGGCCCCAATGAGCAGTTCTTC	CASSRGQGPNEQFF
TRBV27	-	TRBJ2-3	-	TGTGCCAGCAGTTTATCATTCGGGGGTGGTACCGATACGCAGTATTTT	CASSLSFGGGTDTQYF
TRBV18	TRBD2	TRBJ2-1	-	TGTGCCAGCTCATTCGGGACTAGCGGGAGTCCTCAGGAGAATGAGCAGTTCTTC	CASSFGTSGSPQENEQFF
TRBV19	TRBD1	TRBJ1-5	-	TGTGCCAGTAGTCGCCGGACAGGGAATCAGCCCCAGCATTTT	CASSRRTGNQPQHF
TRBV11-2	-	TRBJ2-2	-	TGTGCCAGCAAAGGGGGATCGAACACCGGGGAGCTGTTTTTT	CASKGGSNTGELFF
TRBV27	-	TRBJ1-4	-	TGTGCCAGCAGTTTATATGGCAGGGAAGAGAATAATGAAAAACTGTTTTTT	CASSLYGREENNEKLFF
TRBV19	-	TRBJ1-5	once	TGTGCCAGTAGTTTGACGGCTACAGGCAATCAGCCCCAGCATTTT	CASSLTATGNQPQHF
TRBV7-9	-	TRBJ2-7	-	TGTGCCAGCAGCACCTGGACAGATCTTAGTTCCTACGAGCAGTACTTC	CASSTWTDLSSYEQYF
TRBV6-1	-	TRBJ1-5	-	TGTGCCAGCAGTGAACAAAGGCCCCAGCATTTT	CASSEQRPQHF
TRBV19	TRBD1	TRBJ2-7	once	TGTGCCAGTAGTGGCGGACAGGGGGTTTGGGACTACGAGCAGTACTTC	CASSGGQGVWDYEQYF
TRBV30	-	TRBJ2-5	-	TGTGCCTGGGGGCCCAGCCCCCAGTACTTC	CAWGPSPQYF
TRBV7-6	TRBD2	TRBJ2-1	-	TGTGCCAGCAGCCGGCCTGGACTAGCGGGAGATACGGATGAGCAGTTCTTC	CASSRPGLAGDTDEQFF
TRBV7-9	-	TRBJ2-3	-	TGTGCCAGCAGCTTAGCGGGATGGACAGATACGCAGTATTTT	CASSLAGWTDTQYF
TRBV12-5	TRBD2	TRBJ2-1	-	TGTGCTAGTGGTTTGTGGGTAGCGGGAGGGCCTTCGAATGAGCAGTTCTTC	CASGLWVAGGPSNEQFF
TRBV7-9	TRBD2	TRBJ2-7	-	TGTGCCAGCAGCCCAGGGACGCCCACGGGAGGGTACGAGCAGTACTTC	CASSPGTPTGGYEQYF
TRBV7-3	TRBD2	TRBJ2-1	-	TGTGCCAGCAGCTTACTAGCGGGAGACAAGAATGAGCAGTTCTTC	CASSLLAGDKNEQFF
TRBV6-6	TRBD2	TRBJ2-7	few	TGTGCCAGCAGGATAGCGGGAGGGCCGGGGGAGCAGTACTTC	CASRIAGGPGEQYF
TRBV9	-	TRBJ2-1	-	TGTGCCAGCAGCGTAGTTGCCCGAGGCTCCTACAATGAGCAGTTCTTC	CASSVVARGSYNEQFF
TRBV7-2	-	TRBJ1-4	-	TGTGCCAGCAGCTTAGACCTTGAAAAACTGTTTTTT	CASSLDLEKLFF
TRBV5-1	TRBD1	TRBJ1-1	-	TGCGCCAGCAGCCCAACATCGACAGGGGCTGAAGCTTTCTTT	CASSPTSTGAEAFF
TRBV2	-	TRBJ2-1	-	TGTGCCAGCAGTGTTTCTGGATACAATGAGCAGTTCTTC	CASSVSGYNEQFF
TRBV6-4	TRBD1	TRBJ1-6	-	TGTGCCAGCAGTCAAGACAGGGCTAATTCACCCCTCCACTTT	CASSQDRANSPLHF
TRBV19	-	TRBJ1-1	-	TGTGCCAGTAGTATCTCGGAGGGCCGAGCTTTCTTT	CASSISEGRAFF
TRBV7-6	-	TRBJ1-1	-	TGTGCCAGCAGCTTAGCGTGGGGGAGGAACACTGAAGCTTTCTTT	CASSLAWGRNTEAFF
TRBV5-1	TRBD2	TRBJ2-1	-	TGCGCCAGCAGCCTGGGACTAGCGGGACGCGATGAGCAGTTCTTC	CASSLGLAGRDEQFF
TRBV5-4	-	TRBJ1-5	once	TGTGCCAGCAGCTTAGGAGGGGCTGAAAATCAGCCCCAGCATTTT	CASSLGGAENQPQHF
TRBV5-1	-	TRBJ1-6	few	TGCGCCAGCAGCCTAGAAGGGGGGACCACAAATTCACCCCTCCACTTT	CASSLEGGTTNSPLHF
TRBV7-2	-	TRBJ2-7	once	TGTGCCAGCAGCTTAACGGTCTACGAGCAGTACTTC	CASSLTVYEQYF
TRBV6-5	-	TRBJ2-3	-	TGTGCCAGCAGTCCCGGGGTGGGGCGCGCGCAGTATTTT	CASSPGVGRAQYF
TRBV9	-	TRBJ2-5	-	TGTGCCAGCAGCGTAGCTGGCCTCTCCGCACAAGAGACCCAGTACTTC	CASSVAGLSAQETQYF
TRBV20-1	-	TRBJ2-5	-	TGCAGTGCCGGTCAAGAGACCCAGTACTTC	CSAGQETQYF
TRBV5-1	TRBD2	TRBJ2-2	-	TGCGCCAGCAGCTCTCCCCCTAGCGGGAGGGCCGGCACCGGGGAGCTGTTTTTT	CASSSPPSGRAGTGELFF
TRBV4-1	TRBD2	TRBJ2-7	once	TGCGCCAGCAGCGTACACGGGACTACATACGAGCAGTACTTC	CASSVHGTTYEQYF
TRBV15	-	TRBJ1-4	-	TGTGCCACCAGCAGAGAGCTGGGTATTGGTGAAAAACTGTTTTTT	CATSRELGIGEKLFF
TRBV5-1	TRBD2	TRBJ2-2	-	TGCGCCAGCAGCTACACGACTAGCGGGAACACCGGGGAGCTGTTTTTT	CASSYTTSGNTGELFF